This T cell receptor beta chain appears in the sequencing data of a study of blood T cell repertoires in COVID-19. The table came from immunoSEQ multiplex PCR; TCRdb's copy has only in-frame clones and leaves some out. The top ten hold roughly 20% of the sample, which has 55,000 to 95,000 clones, around 81% seen once. With 3 bases removed from V and 4 bases from J, the gap between germline ends came to 13 bases. This CDR3 is 15 amino acids long. Germline V gene data show CDR1 as KGHSH and CDR2 as LQKENI. This TCR came from a woman aged 70-85 years with acute or convalescent COVID-19. Sequencing used peripheral blood. The chain employs TRBV18 and TRBJ1-5; D gene ambiguous. The CDR3 here is CASSPKSPGNQPQHF. The CDR3 bases are TGTGCCAGCTCACCCAAATCCCCGGGGAATCAGCCCCAGCATTTT.